This TCR beta chain appears in the sequencing data of a study of tumor and adjacent non-tumor tissue in lung cancer. Across the whole study: There were about twelve adenocarcinoma, a couple of squamous cell carcinoma and 1 small cell lung cancer cases. Broader study findings: Tumor tissue had significantly higher TCR diversity than normal lung. Tumor repertoires had a smaller top 100 clone share than normal lung.

CDR3 length equals 10 residues. CDR1 is MGHRA and CDR2 is YSYEKL in the germline V gene. Trimming took off 8 bases at V and 5 bases at J, with 6 bases between the two ends. TCRbeta libraries were built with three rounds of nested PCR, modified from ARM-PCR. TCRdb re-derived calls from the multiplex PCR reads in MiXCR, one entry per CDR3 protein. The sample includes about 93,000 distinct CDR3 sequences, approximately 70% seen only once; the top ten take around 16%. To note about this clonotype: What it binds is not known. A read error is likely, as this CDR3 ends without the conserved phenylalanine or tryptophan.

This sample's RNA came from whole unsorted tissue. Sequenced material: lung tumor tissue. V usage is TRBV4-1 and J usage is TRBJ1-1; the D is unclear. This sequence was found in a man aged 55-75 years with non-small cell lung cancer. For the CDR3, the DNA is TGCGCCAGCCAAGGGACTGAAGCTTTCTCT. Translated: CASQGTEAFS.